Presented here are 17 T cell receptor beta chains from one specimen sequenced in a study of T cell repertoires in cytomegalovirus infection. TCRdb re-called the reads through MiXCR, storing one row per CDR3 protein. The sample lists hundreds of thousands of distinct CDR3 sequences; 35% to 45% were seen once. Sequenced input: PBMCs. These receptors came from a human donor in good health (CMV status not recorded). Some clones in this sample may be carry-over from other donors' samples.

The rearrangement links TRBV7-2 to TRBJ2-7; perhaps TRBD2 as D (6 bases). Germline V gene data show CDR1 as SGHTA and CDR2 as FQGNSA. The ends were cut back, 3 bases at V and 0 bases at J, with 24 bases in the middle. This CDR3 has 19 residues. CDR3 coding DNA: TGTGCCAGCAGCTTCCGTCCGGGACTGTCCTCGTTAAGCTCCTACGAGCAGTACTTC. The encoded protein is CASSFRPGLSSLSSYEQYF.

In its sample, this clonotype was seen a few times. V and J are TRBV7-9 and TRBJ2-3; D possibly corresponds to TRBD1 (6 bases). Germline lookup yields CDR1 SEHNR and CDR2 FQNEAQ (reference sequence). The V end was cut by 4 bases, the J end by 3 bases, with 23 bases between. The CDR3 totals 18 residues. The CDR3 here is CASSSESDRSITTDTQYF. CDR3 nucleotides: TGTGCCAGCAGCTCAGAATCGGACAGATCGATCACAACAGATACGCAGTATTTT.

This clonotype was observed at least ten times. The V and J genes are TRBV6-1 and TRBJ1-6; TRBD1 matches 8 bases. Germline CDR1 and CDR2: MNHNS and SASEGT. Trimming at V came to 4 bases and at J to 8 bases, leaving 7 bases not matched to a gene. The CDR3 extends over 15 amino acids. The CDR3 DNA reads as TGTGCCAGCAGTGGAACAGGGGGGCAGCATTCACCCCTCCACTTT. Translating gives CASSGTGGQHSPLHF.

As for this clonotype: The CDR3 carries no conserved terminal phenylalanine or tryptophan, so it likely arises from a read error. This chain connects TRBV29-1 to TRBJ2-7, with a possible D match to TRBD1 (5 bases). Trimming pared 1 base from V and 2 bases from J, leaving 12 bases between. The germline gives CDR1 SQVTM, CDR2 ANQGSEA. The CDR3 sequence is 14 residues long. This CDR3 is CSVEAKGHPYEQYL. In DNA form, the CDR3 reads TGCAGCGTTGAAGCCAAGGGGCACCCCTACGAGCAGTACTTA.

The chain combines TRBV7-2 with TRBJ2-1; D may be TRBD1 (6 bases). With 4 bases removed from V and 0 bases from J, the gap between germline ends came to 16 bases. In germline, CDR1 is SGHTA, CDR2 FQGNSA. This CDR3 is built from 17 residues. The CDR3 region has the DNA TGTGCCAGCAGCTCTACAGGGTTGGTTAGCTCCTACAATGAGCAGTTCTTC. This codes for CASSSTGLVSSYNEQFF.

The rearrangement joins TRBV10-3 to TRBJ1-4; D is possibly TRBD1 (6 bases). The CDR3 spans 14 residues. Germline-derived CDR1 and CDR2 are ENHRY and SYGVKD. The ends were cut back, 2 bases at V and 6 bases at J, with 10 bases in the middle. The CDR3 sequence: CAISEHGGDEKLFF. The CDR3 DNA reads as TGTGCCATCAGTGAGCACGGGGGCGATGAAAAACTGTTTTTT.

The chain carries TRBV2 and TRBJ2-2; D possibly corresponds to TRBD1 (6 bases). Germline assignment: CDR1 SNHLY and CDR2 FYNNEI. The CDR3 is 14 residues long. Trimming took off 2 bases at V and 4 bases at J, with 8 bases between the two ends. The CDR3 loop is CASSETGITGELFF. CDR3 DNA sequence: TGTGCCAGCAGTGAAACAGGGATCACCGGGGAGCTGTTTTTT.

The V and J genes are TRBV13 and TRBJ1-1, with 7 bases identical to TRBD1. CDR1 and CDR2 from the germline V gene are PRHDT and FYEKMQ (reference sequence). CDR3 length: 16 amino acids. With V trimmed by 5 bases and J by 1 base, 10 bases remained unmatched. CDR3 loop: CASSDTQEGANTEAFF. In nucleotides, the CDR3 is TGTGCCAGCAGCGACACCCAGGAGGGGGCGAACACTGAAGCTTTCTTT.

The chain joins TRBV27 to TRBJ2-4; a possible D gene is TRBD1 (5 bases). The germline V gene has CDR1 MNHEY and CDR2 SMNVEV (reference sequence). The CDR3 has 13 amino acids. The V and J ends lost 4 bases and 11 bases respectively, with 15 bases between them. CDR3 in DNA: TGTGCCAGCAGTTCGGGCCTCCTGGGGCTTCAGTACTTC. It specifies CASSSGLLGLQYF.

The CDR3 region is CAIRRLGIDKNIQYF. As DNA, the CDR3 is TGTGCCATCAGGAGATTGGGGATTGACAAAAACATTCAGTACTTC. The chain recombines TRBV6-1 with TRBJ2-4; D gene unclear. Germline V CDR1 and CDR2: MNHNS, SASEGT. The CDR3 length is 15 residues. V shed 10 bases and J shed 3 bases, with 19 bases lying between them.

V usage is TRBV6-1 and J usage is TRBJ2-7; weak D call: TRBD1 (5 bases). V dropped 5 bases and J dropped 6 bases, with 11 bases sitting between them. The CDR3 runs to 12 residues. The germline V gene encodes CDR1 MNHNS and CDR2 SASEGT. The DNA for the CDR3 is TGTGCCAGCAGTCCCGACAGTTCCGAGCAGTACTTC. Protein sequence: CASSPDSSEQYF.

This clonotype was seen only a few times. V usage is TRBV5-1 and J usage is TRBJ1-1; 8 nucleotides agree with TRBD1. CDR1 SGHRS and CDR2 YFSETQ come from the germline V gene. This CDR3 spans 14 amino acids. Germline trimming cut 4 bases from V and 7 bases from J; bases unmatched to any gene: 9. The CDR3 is CASSTDRGSLEAFF. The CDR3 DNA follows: TGCGCCAGCAGCACCGACAGGGGTTCTCTTGAAGCTTTCTTT.

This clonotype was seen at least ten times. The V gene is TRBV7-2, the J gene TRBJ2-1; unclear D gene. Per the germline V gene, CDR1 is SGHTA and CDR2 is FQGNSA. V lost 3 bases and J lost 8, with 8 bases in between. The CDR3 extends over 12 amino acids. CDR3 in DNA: TGTGCCAGCAGCTTGGGTTTCGATGAGCAGTTCTTC. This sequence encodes CASSLGFDEQFF.

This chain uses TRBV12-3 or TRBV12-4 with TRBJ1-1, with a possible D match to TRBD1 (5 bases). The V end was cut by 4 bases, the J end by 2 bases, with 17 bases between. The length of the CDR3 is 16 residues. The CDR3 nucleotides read TGTGCCAGCAGTTGGGGCGTGTCGTTGCCTAACACTGAAGCTTTCTTT. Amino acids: CASSWGVSLPNTEAFF.

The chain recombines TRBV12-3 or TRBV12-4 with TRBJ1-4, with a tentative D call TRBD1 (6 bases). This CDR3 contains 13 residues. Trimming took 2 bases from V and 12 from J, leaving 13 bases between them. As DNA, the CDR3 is TGTGCCAGCAGTTTACTGCAGGGGTCGGAACTGTTTTTT. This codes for CASSLLQGSELFF.

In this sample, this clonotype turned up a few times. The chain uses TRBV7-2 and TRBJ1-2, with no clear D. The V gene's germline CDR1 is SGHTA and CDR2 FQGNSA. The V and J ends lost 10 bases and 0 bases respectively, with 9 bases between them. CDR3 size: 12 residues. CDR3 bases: TGTGCCACCGGTAACTCTAACTATGGCTACACCTTC. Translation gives CATGNSNYGYTF. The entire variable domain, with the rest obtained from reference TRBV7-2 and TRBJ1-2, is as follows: GAGVSQSPSNKVTEKGKDVELRCDPISGHTALYWYRQSLGQGLEFLIYFQGNSAPDKSGLPSDRFSAERTGGSVSTLTIQRTQQEDSAVYLCATGNSNYGYTFGSGTRLTVV.

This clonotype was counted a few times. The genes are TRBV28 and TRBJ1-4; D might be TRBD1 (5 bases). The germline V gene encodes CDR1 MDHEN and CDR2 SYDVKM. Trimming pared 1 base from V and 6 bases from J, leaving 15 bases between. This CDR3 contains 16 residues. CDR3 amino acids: CASSLSGSVGHEKLFF. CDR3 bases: TGTGCCAGCAGTTTATCAGGGAGCGTCGGCCATGAAAAACTGTTTTTT.